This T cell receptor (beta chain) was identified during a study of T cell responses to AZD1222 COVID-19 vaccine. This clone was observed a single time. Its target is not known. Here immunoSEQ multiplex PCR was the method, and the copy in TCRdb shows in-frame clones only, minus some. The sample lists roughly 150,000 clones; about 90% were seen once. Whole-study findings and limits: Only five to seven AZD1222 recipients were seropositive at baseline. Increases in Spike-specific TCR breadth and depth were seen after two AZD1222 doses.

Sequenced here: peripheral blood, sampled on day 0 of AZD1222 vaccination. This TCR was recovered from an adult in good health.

The CDR3 protein is CASNQGSNQPQHF. CDR3 coding DNA: TGTGCCAGTAATCAGGGAAGCAATCAGCCCCAGCATTTT. This rearrangement joins TRBV12-3 or TRBV12-4 to TRBJ1-5, with a weak D call TRBD1 (5 bases). Trimming took off 9 bases at V and 1 base at J, with 10 bases between the two ends. The CDR3 runs 13 residues.